This T cell receptor beta chain was captured in a study of blood T cell repertoires in COVID-19. Study-wide background: The United States, Italy and Spain supplied acute and convalescent COVID-19 samples. T cells, B-cell-depleted T cells, or PBMCs provided the cDNA or gDNA that served as material.

Trimming at V came to 6 bases and at J to 3 bases, leaving 4 bases not matched to a gene. Germline V CDR1 and CDR2: ENHRY, SYGVKD. The CDR3 covers 15 residues. Repertoires were generated with immunoSEQ multiplex PCR, while TCRdb's copy carries only in-frame clones and drops some. The repertoire has 200,000 to 250,000 clones, approximately 80% of them found once; the top ten carry more than 10%. Material: peripheral blood. The chain combines TRBV10-3 with TRBJ2-3; TRBD2 matches 12 bases. This sequence was found in a human donor in a cohort sampled during active COVID-19. CDR3 sequence (DNA): TGTGCCATCAGGGCTAGCGGGGGGGCAACAGATACGCAGTATTTT. This encodes CAIRASGGATDTQYF.